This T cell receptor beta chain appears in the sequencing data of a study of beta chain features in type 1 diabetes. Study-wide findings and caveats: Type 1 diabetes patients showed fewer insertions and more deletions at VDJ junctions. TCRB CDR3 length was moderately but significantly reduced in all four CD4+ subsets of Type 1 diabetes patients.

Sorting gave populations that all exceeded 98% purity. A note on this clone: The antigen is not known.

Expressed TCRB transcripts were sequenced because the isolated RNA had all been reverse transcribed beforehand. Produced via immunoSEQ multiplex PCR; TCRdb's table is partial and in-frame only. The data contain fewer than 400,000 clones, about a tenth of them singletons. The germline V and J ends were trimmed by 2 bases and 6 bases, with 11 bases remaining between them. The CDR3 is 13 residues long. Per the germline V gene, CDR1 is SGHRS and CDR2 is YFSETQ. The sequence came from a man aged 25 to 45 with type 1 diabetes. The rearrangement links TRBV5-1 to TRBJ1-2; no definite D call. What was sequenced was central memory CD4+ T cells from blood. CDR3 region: CASSLMGSDGYTF. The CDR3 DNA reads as TGCGCCAGCAGCTTAATGGGGTCGGATGGCTACACCTTC.